This TCR beta chain was recorded in a study of beta chain features in type 1 diabetes. On this clone: Other DNA sequences in this sample translate to the same CDR3.

Expressed TCRB transcripts got sequenced, as all isolated RNA was reverse transcribed. TCRdb's table, derived via immunoSEQ multiplex PCR, lists solely in-frame clones and lacks some. The sample holds 300,000 to 350,000 clones, less than 9.5% seen once. The germline V and J ends were trimmed by 0 bases and 0 bases, with 2 bases remaining between them. The CDR3 is 14 residues long. Germline CDR1 reads KGHSH; CDR2 reads LQKENI. Blood was drawn once from each donor into heparinised tubes. The draws averaged around 110 mL. Staining for CD45RO/CCR7/CD25/CD127/CD95/CD27 allowed sorting of CD4+ naive, central memory, regulatory and stem cell-like memory cells. Sorting produced populations that all topped 95% purity.

This rearrangement joins TRBV18 to TRBJ2-2; D gene ambiguous. The source material was central memory CD4+ T cells from blood. The source is a woman in her late teens or twenties in good health. The CDR3 sequence: CASSPPSNTGELFF. In DNA form, the CDR3 reads TGTGCCAGCTCACCACCTTCGAACACCGGGGAGCTGTTTTTT.